A single sample gave rise to the 20 T cell receptor beta chains below, sequenced in a study of shared clonotypes between healthy human individuals. The repertoire was sequenced with immunoSEQ multiplex PCR; TCRdb's copy has only in-frame clones and lacks some. The data contain approximately 940,000 clones, 60% to 85% of them seen just once; the ten biggest clones take up over 1.3%. Sequencing used memory CD4+ T cells sorted from blood. Stated subset: CD45RA-negative fraction. All receptors come from a man aged 18-30 years in good health.

The chain combines TRBV5-1 with TRBJ1-2; D not resolved. Germline CDR1 and CDR2: SGHRS and YFSETQ. V lost 5 bases and J 1 base, leaving 9 bases between the germline ends. The CDR3 has 13 residues. The CDR3 region has the DNA TGCGCCAGCAGTGCCGACTTTAACTATGGCTACACCTTC. As protein: CASSADFNYGYTF.

The rearrangement joins TRBV30 to TRBJ2-3; weak D call: TRBD1 (5 bases). CDR1 and CDR2 from the germline V gene are GTSNPN and SVGIG (reference sequence). V gave up 0 bases and J gave up 5 bases, with 9 bases separating them. CDR3 length equals 13 residues. The CDR3 region is CAWSVGRRDTQYF. In DNA form, the CDR3 reads TGTGCCTGGAGTGTGGGGCGCAGAGATACGCAGTATTTT.

Regarding this clone: This sample includes further DNA sequences coding for the same CDR3. CDR3 residues: CATSRDQRETQYF. CDR3 DNA sequence: TGTGCCACCAGCAGAGATCAAAGGGAGACCCAGTACTTC. J is TRBJ2-5 and V is TRBV15; no firm D call. The CDR3 sequence is 13 residues long. The germline V gene has CDR1 LNHNV and CDR2 YYDKDF (reference sequence). V shed 0 bases and J shed 5 bases, with 7 bases lying between them.

The V call is TRBV6-1, the J call TRBJ2-2; D possibly matches TRBD1 or TRBD2 (5 bases each). The germline V gene encodes CDR1 MNHNS and CDR2 SASEGT. This CDR3 spans 15 amino acids. With 4 bases removed from V and 5 bases from J, the gap between germline ends came to 14 bases. The CDR3 loop reads CASSGMRGATGELFF. The CDR3 coding sequence is TGTGCCAGCAGTGGGATGAGGGGCGCAACCGGGGAGCTGTTTTTT.

The V and J genes are TRBV5-1 and TRBJ2-3, with 8 bases lining up with TRBD2. The CDR3 covers 18 residues. Unmatched junction bases numbered 13, after V lost 4 bases and J lost 0 bases. The V gene's germline CDR1 is SGHRS and CDR2 YFSETQ. The CDR3 DNA reads as TGCGCCAGCAGCCCCACTAGCGGTCCTACTTTTAGCACAGATACGCAGTATTTT. This codes for CASSPTSGPTFSTDTQYF.

The sample holds a few counts of this clone. The chain combines TRBV10-2 with TRBJ1-5, with TRBD1 matching 7 bases. J gave up 7 bases and V 6 bases, and 12 bases lay outside the gene matches. The CDR3 totals 15 residues. The germline CDR1 and CDR2 sequences are WSHSY and SAAADI. The CDR3 protein is CASRGGRGASQPQHF. DNA of the CDR3: TGCGCCAGCAGGGGGGGCAGGGGGGCATCCCAGCCCCAGCATTTT.

This clone was seen only once. A read error is possible here, since a much larger clone lies one base away. This same CDR3 is encoded by further DNA sequences in the sample. V gene TRBV5-1 combines with J gene TRBJ1-3; tentative D call: TRBD1 (6 bases). Deletions cut 4 bases from V and 1 base from J, with 6 bases between. Per germline, CDR1 SGHRS and CDR2 YFSETQ. This CDR3 has 13 amino acids. The CDR3 protein is CASSQGSGNTIYF. CDR3 nucleotide sequence: TGCGCCAGCAGCCAGGGGTCTGGAAACACCATATATTTT.

This sequence joins TRBV7-2 and TRBJ2-7; the D gene is possibly TRBD1 (6 bases). The V end lost 7 bases, the J end lost 2 bases, and 15 bases lay between the germline ends. CDR3 length equals 14 residues. The germline gives CDR1 SGHTA, CDR2 FQGNSA. CDR3 sequence (DNA): TGTGCCAGCACCCCGGCAGGGGCGCCCTACGAGCAGTACTTC. It specifies CASTPAGAPYEQYF.

This clone came up a few times. The chain uses TRBV5-6 and TRBJ1-1; no definite D call. The CDR3 length is 13 residues. CDR1 is SGHDT and CDR2 is YYEEEE in the germline V gene. Deletions cut 1 base from V and 7 bases from J, with 11 bases between. The CDR3 sequence is CASSLWQAYEAFF. As DNA, the CDR3 is TGTGCCAGCAGCTTGTGGCAGGCTTATGAAGCTTTCTTT.

CDR3 protein: CASSASGTIRGNEKLFF. The CDR3 DNA reads as TGTGCCAGCAGCGCATCCGGGACTATCAGGGGTAATGAAAAACTGTTTTTT. The rearrangement joins TRBV9 to TRBJ1-4; TRBD1 is a possible D gene (6 bases). CDR1 and CDR2 from the germline V gene are SGDLS and YYNGEE. V was cut by 3 bases and J by 4 bases, with 19 bases left in between. The CDR3 is made up of 17 amino acids.

This sequence joins TRBV28 and TRBJ1-6, with 9 nucleotides matching TRBD1. J lost 7 bases, V lost 2 bases, and 6 bases had no gene match. Germline V gives CDR1 MDHEN, CDR2 SYDVKM. There are 16 residues in the CDR3. The CDR3 loop is CASSLPQGANNSPLHF. CDR3 DNA sequence: TGTGCCAGCAGTTTACCACAGGGGGCGAACAATTCACCCCTCCACTTT.

A note on this clone: In the same sample, other DNA sequences code for this CDR3. The chain joins TRBV18 to TRBJ1-2; no clear D. Germline V gene lookup returns CDR1 KGHSH and CDR2 LQKENI. The CDR3 runs to 13 residues. V lost 3 bases and J lost 3, with 8 bases in between. This CDR3 reads CASSPGEDYGYTF. In nucleotides, the CDR3 is TGTGCCAGCTCACCCGGGGAGGACTATGGCTACACCTTC. The full variable domain, its missing parts supplied by reference TRBV18 and TRBJ1-2, is NAGVMQNPRHLVRRRGQEARLRCSPMKGHSHVYWYRQLPEEGLKFMVYLQKENIIDESGMPKERFSAEFPKEGPSILRIQQVVRGDSAAYFCASSPGEDYGYTFGSGTRLTVV.

Written as DNA, the CDR3 is TGTGCCAGCAGCTTCCCGACAGGGGGCGATTATGGCTACACCTTC. Amino acids: CASSFPTGGDYGYTF. The chain links TRBV5-4 to TRBJ1-2, with 10 nucleotides matching TRBD1. CDR1 SGHNT and CDR2 YYREEE come from the germline V gene (reference sequence). J lost 5 bases, V lost 2 bases, and 6 bases had no gene match. The CDR3 runs to 15 residues.

Comment on this clone: A read error is the likely source, as a far larger clone sits one nucleotide away. The V gene is TRBV9, the J gene TRBJ2-2, with unresolved D. Between the trimmed V and J ends, which lost 7 bases and 4 bases, there was a span of 8 bases. The CDR3 sequence is 12 residues long. The V gene's germline CDR1 is SGDLS and CDR2 YYNGEE. The DNA of the CDR3 is TGTGCCAGCTCCCTGTCCACCGGGGAGCTGTTTTTT. It is translated as CASSLSTGELFF.

This clone was seen only once. The rearrangement joins TRBV7-9 to TRBJ2-7; D not certain. From germline, CDR1 is SEHNR and CDR2 FQNEAQ (reference sequence). V was pared by 6 bases and J by 2 bases, with 5 bases between. The CDR3 loop spans 11 amino acids. This CDR3 is CASRGTYEQYF. In nucleotides, the CDR3 is TGTGCCAGCAGGGGGACCTACGAGCAGTACTTC.

DNA of the CDR3: TGTGCCTGGAGTGCCCGGGACAGAAAGGGTGGCTACACCTTC. Translating gives CAWSARDRKGGYTF. This chain connects TRBV30 to TRBJ1-2, with 7 bases matching TRBD1. The germline V gene has CDR1 GTSNPN and CDR2 SVGIG (reference sequence). The CDR3 has 14 residues. V lost 1 base and J lost 7; bases outside the gene matches: 9.

This chain uses TRBV11-2 with TRBJ2-7; possibly TRBD2 for D (5 bases). This CDR3 is built from 15 residues. Germline assignment: CDR1 SGHAT and CDR2 FQNNGV. Trimming cost V 2 bases and J 2 bases, with 13 bases left between them. Here the CDR3 DNA reads TGTGCCAGCAGCTTAAGGATTAGCGTAGCCTACGAGCAGTACTTC. This gives the protein CASSLRISVAYEQYF.

This clone was seen a few times. Other DNA sequences within the sample encode an identical CDR3. The V call is TRBV7-2, the J call TRBJ2-1, with a tentative D call TRBD2 (5 bases). V was shortened by 1 base and J by 3 bases, with 7 bases between the two germline ends. CDR3 size: 14 residues. Germline lookup yields CDR1 SGHTA and CDR2 FQGNSA. The CDR3 is CASSLGGSYNEQFF. As DNA, the CDR3 is TGTGCCAGCAGCTTAGGAGGGAGCTACAATGAGCAGTTCTTC. The full variable domain, rest sourced from reference TRBV7-2 and TRBJ2-1, is GAGVSQSPSNKVTEKGKDVELRCDPISGHTALYWYRQSLGQGLEFLIYFQGNSAPDKSGLPSDRFSAERTGGSVSTLTIQRTQQEDSAVYLCASSLGGSYNEQFFGPGTRLTVL.

Only a few counts were recorded for this clone. The chain carries TRBV10-3 and TRBJ1-2; no firm D call. Trimming took 3 bases from V and 7 from J, leaving 9 bases between them. This CDR3 spans 12 amino acids. The germline gives CDR1 ENHRY, CDR2 SYGVKD. CDR3 coding DNA: TGTGCCATCAGTGAAGGGAGTGGTGGCTACACCTTC. Translating it yields CAISEGSGGYTF.

The rearrangement links TRBV15 to TRBJ2-7, with 7 bases aligning to TRBD1. The CDR3 totals 14 residues. The germline CDR1 and CDR2 sequences are LNHNV and YYDKDF (reference sequence). V lost 1 base, J lost 3 bases, and 3 bases stayed unmatched. The CDR3 DNA is TGTGCCACCAGCAGAGTACAGGGGAACTACGAGCAGTACTTC. It encodes CATSRVQGNYEQYF.